The subject of this entry is one TCR beta chain. Its antigen is still unknown. There are no base qualities to consult, and no much larger clone falls within one base. This sample stems from a study of blood T cell repertoires in COVID-19 (dated by TCRdb to 2018 to 2021). Describing the broader study: Samples covering the acute and convalescent phases of COVID-19 were provided by collaborators in the United States, Italy and Spain. The prospective study material was composed of cDNA or gDNA derived from T cells, B-cell-depleted T cells, or PBMCs. The dataset comprised deeply sampled blood TCRbeta repertoires from subjects exposed to, actively infected with, or recovered from COVID-19. The repertoires were released in a freely available public database intended as a resource for research on the immune response to SARS-CoV-2. The samples were drawn from two sources: the first 160 participants of the ongoing ImmuneRACE study, and 1,000 to 1,500 subjects contributed by 6 global collaborators. Sample metadata almost always included a de-identified subject ID, COVID-19 status, age in years and sex. Where HLA class I and class II types were available, the types were taken from metadata supplied by the sample provider, not from assay-based typing.

The germline V gene specifies LGHNA as CDR1 and YNFKEQ as CDR2. The junction carries 10 bases between V and J, which are trimmed by 2 bases and 2 bases respectively. The cysteine opens and the phenylalanine closes a CDR3 of 15 amino acids. The retained sequence is limited to the CDR3, 45 bases, with the frame set at the first base. General conclusions and limits of the study: The amount of clinical and demographic metadata varied by source and participant and was provided uncurated.

TCRbeta CDR3 regions were amplified from genomic DNA using the immunoSEQ Assay, a bias-controlled multiplex PCR. The published analysis was carried out like this. The number of nucleated cells in each sample was estimated from the amplification of reference gene primers within the assay. To quantify the absolute abundance of each unique TCRbeta CDR3 rearrangement, sequence reads were collapsed and filtered. Productive Simpson clonality was computed per sample as the square root of Simpson's diversity index over productive rearrangements. The immuneACCESS repertoire file appears here via TCRdb, limited to in-frame rearrangements. These files lack a portion of the clones; in checked studies, under half of the deficit traces to unresolved V genes, and the cause of the others is not known. Clone size and V and J calls were adopted from that table, with D and trimming inferred from the DNA. The sample has fewer than 300,000 clones on record, 75% to 95% of them singletons. 1.1% of the sample comes from the top ten.

Participants in the prospective study were enrolled through a virtual design, were aged roughly 18 to 90 years, and lived in 20 to 30 United States geographic areas. To assign participants to cohorts, the prospective study relied on clinical history that participants themselves reported in a screening survey and a study questionnaire. Recovered participants in ImmuneRACE Cohort 3 were defined as having two consecutive negative NP/OP PCR tests, clearance from a healthcare professional, or resolution of symptoms. In the prospective study, mobile phlebotomists collected whole blood, serum and a nasopharyngeal or oropharyngeal swab from each participant. Participants in the prospective study had the option to provide additional blood draws and questionnaires over a roughly two-month period. Blood samples from the prospective study were shipped frozen or at room temperature prior to DNA extraction.

Recombination joined TRBV4-2 with TRBJ1-3; perhaps TRBD1 is the D gene, with 5 bases matching. The sequenced sample consisted of PBMCs or T cells enriched from blood (not recorded which). This clonotype originated in a woman aged 30 to 39 who had recovered from COVID-19. The DNA reads TGTGCCAGCAGCCAATCAGCGGGGGCTGGAAACACCATATATTTT. The translation is CASSQSAGAGNTIYF.